Below are 24 T cell receptor beta chains sequenced from a single sample in a study of vaccination effects on CD4 cells after COVID-19. The table came from immunoSEQ multiplex PCR; TCRdb's copy has only in-frame clones and leaves some out. The sample has around 68,000 clones; around 80% are singletons. For these receptors, no antigen is known. ViraFEST expansion of antigen-specific CD4+ T cells with viral peptide pools preceded sequencing. With 10 days of culture completed, CD4+ T cells were isolated. Nucleocapsid antibody tests were negative, and the vaccine recipients had no prior SARS-CoV-2 infection. Sample: CD4+ T cells from PBMCs cultured with SARS-CoV-2 spike peptides, taken before COVID-19 vaccination. The source is a human donor who received a COVID-19 vaccine.

The rearrangement uses TRBV6-1 and TRBJ2-5, with 12 bases aligning to TRBD2. Losses at the gene ends were 4 bases for V and 4 bases for J; bases not matched to a gene: 7. The V gene's germline CDR1 is MNHNS and CDR2 SASEGT. CDR3 length: 16 amino acids. The CDR3 is CASSAPSGGALETQYF. CDR3 nucleotides: TGTGCCAGCAGTGCTCCTAGCGGGGGGGCCCTAGAGACCCAGTACTTC.

There are a few counts of this clone. This chain links TRBV6-2 or TRBV6-3 with TRBJ1-5; no definite D call. The V and J ends lost 2 bases and 5 bases respectively, with 13 bases between them. This CDR3 is built from 15 residues. Per the germline V gene, CDR1 is MNHEY and CDR2 is SVGEGT. The CDR3 spells CASSYGGSKHQPQHF. The CDR3 DNA reads as TGTGCCAGCAGTTACGGAGGGTCGAAGCATCAGCCCCAGCATTTT.

This clone was observed once. The chain uses TRBV5-1 and TRBJ2-1, with TRBD2 matching 16 bases. CDR1 is SGHRS, CDR2 YFSETQ, per germline. CDR3 length: 17 residues. V dropped 5 bases and J dropped 7; count of bases not matched to a gene: 9. CDR3 in amino acids: CASRAGTSGGDGNEQFF. CDR3 nucleotides: TGCGCCAGCAGGGCCGGGACTAGCGGGGGGGACGGAAATGAGCAGTTCTTC.

The V gene is TRBV14, the J gene TRBJ2-7; the D is unclear. Looked up from germline, CDR1 is SGHDN and CDR2 is FVKESK. This CDR3 spans 13 amino acids. Deletions cut 4 bases from V and 9 bases from J, with 16 bases between. In DNA, the CDR3 is TGTGCCAGCAGCCCTGTCGGCAGTACGAGGCAGTACGTC. Its translation is CASSPVGSTRQYV.

This clone was seen only a few times. The chain employs TRBV14 and TRBJ1-2; D not certain. Germline V CDR1 and CDR2: SGHDN, FVKESK. Trimming cost V 3 bases and J 0 bases, with 17 bases left between them. This CDR3 has 17 residues. The CDR3 sequence is CASSQHGGKLANYGYTF. For the CDR3, the DNA is TGTGCCAGCAGCCAGCATGGCGGGAAACTTGCTAACTATGGCTACACCTTC.

V gene TRBV19 combines with J gene TRBJ2-1; 7 bases agree with TRBD1. CDR1 is LNHDA and CDR2 is SQIVND in the germline V gene (reference sequence). This CDR3 has 16 amino acids. V was clipped by 5 bases and J by 7 bases; unmatched bases: 14. CDR3 sequence (DNA): TGTGCCAGTAGTTCCGACCCGGGACAGAGGAGAAATGAGCAGTTCTTC. Translation: CASSSDPGQRRNEQFF.

The rearrangement uses TRBV28 and TRBJ2-7, with TRBD1 matching over 7 bases. CDR1 MDHEN and CDR2 SYDVKM come from the germline V gene. V shed 7 bases and J 5 bases; nucleotides not matched to a gene: 8. CDR3 length: 13 amino acids. This CDR3 is CASTRTGSHEQYV. Written as DNA, the CDR3 is TGTGCCAGCACCAGGACAGGTTCCCACGAGCAGTACGTC.

The chain joins TRBV5-1 to TRBJ2-3, with D maybe TRBD2 (5 bases). The CDR3 spans 16 residues. The ends were cut back, 0 bases at V and 6 bases at J, with 17 bases in the middle. Per the germline V gene, CDR1 is SGHRS and CDR2 is YFSETQ. CDR3 region: CASSLVAGGRGDTQYF. In nucleotides, the CDR3 is TGCGCCAGCAGCTTGGTGGCGGGTGGAAGAGGGGATACGCAGTATTTT. Complete variable domain (other parts from reference TRBV5-1 and TRBJ2-3): KAGVTQTPRYLIKTRGQQVTLSCSPISGHRSVSWYQQTPGQGLQFLFEYFSETQRNKGNFPGRFSGRQFSNSRSEMNVSTLELGDSALYLCASSLVAGGRGDTQYFGPGTRLTVL.

V and J are TRBV24-1 and TRBJ2-5; 7 positions match TRBD1. In germline, CDR1 is KGHDR, CDR2 SFDVKD. The CDR3 length is 16 residues. The ends lost 3 bases at V and 1 base at J; junction bases unmatched: 7. The DNA of the CDR3 is TGTGCCACCAGTGATCCAAGGACAGGAGGCCAAGAGACCCAGTACTTC. Translated: CATSDPRTGGQETQYF.

The chain is built from TRBV5-1 and TRBJ1-5, with 7 bases matching TRBD1. The germline V gene encodes CDR1 SGHRS and CDR2 YFSETQ. The CDR3 runs 17 residues. The ends lost 4 bases at V and 1 base at J; junction bases unmatched: 11. CDR3 sequence (DNA): TGCGCCAGCAGCGCGGCACCGCAGGGGGAAAGCAATCAGCCCCAGCATTTT. It is translated as CASSAAPQGESNQPQHF.

This sequence joins TRBV5-1 and TRBJ2-3, with D unclear. The CDR3 sequence is 15 residues long. Germline V gives CDR1 SGHRS, CDR2 YFSETQ. Trimming stripped 5 bases from V and 4 bases from J, with 17 bases between. CDR3 DNA: TGCGCCAGCAGTACGACCACCAACCCCCCAGATACGCAGTATTTT. Translation: CASSTTTNPPDTQYF.

The chain recombines TRBV7-3 with TRBJ2-2, with TRBD1 matching over 10 bases. V gave up 5 bases and J gave up 4 bases; unmatched junction bases: 7. CDR3 length equals 16 residues. Germline values: CDR1 SGHTA, CDR2 FQGTGA. The CDR3 protein is CASSRRQGATTGELFF. In nucleotides, the CDR3 is TGTGCCAGCAGCCGTCGACAGGGGGCGACCACCGGGGAGCTGTTTTTT.

This chain uses TRBV2 with TRBJ2-3; perhaps TRBD2 as D (6 bases). Trimming took off 10 bases at V and 6 bases at J, with 14 bases between the two ends. The germline gives CDR1 SNHLY, CDR2 FYNNEI. The CDR3 runs 12 residues. CDR3 sequence reads: CATGFAGDTQYF. The CDR3 bases are TGTGCCACAGGTTTCGCGGGGGATACGCAGTATTTT.

This clone was found a few times. CDR3 protein: CASSPSSHQVGIAGGRETQYF. The DNA of the CDR3 is TGTGCCAGCAGCCCGAGCTCCCACCAGGTGGGAATAGCGGGGGGCCGGGAGACCCAGTACTTC. The chain uses TRBV9 and TRBJ2-5, with TRBD2 matching over 10 bases. The CDR3 covers 21 residues. V lost 4 bases, J lost 5 bases, and 26 bases stayed unmatched. Germline loops: CDR1 SGDLS, CDR2 YYNGEE.

The gene calls are TRBV28 and TRBJ1-5, with D possibly TRBD1 on 5 matching bases. This CDR3 is 14 amino acids long. The germline CDR1 and CDR2 sequences are MDHEN and SYDVKM. V was clipped by 5 bases and J by 6 bases, with 14 bases between them. CDR3 residues: CASSGNRGTQPQHF. The CDR3 nucleotides are TGTGCCAGCAGTGGAAATCGGGGGACTCAGCCCCAGCATTTT.

This chain connects TRBV18 to TRBJ2-5; no reliable D call. The V gene's germline CDR1 is KGHSH and CDR2 LQKENI. Deletions cut 1 base from V and 5 bases from J, with 8 bases between. The CDR3 totals 13 residues. For the CDR3, the DNA is TGTGCCAGCTCACCACGTCAGGCTGAGACCCAGTACTTC. It specifies CASSPRQAETQYF. Looking up the rest from reference TRBV18 and TRBJ2-5 gives the full variable domain: NAGVMQNPRHLVRRRGQEARLRCSPMKGHSHVYWYRQLPEEGLKFMVYLQKENIIDESGMPKERFSAEFPKEGPSILRIQQVVRGDSAAYFCASSPRQAETQYFGPGTRLLVL.

The chain has TRBV19 and TRBJ2-2; 7 positions match TRBD2. The CDR3 length is 16 residues. The V gene's germline CDR1 is LNHDA and CDR2 SQIVND (reference sequence). V shed 7 bases, J shed 5 bases, and the junction held 13 bases outside the gene matches. CDR3 sequence: CASTVLWGEGTGELFF. DNA of the CDR3: TGTGCCAGTACGGTCCTCTGGGGGGAGGGGACCGGGGAGCTGTTTTTT.

The rearrangement uses TRBV4-2 and TRBJ2-5; 8 bases are shared with TRBD2. CDR3 length: 15 residues. The V gene end was trimmed by 3 bases and the J gene end by 4 bases; junction bases not matched to a gene: 7. Per the germline V gene, CDR1 is LGHNA and CDR2 is YNFKEQ. For the CDR3, the DNA is TGTGCCAGCAGCCAGCCTAGCGGGTCTGTAGAGACCCAGTACTTC. The encoded protein is CASSQPSGSVETQYF.

The sample holds a few counts of this clone. J is TRBJ1-1 and V is TRBV9, with D hard to call. V dropped 0 bases and J dropped 1 base, with 7 bases sitting between them. The CDR3 runs to 14 residues. Looked up from germline, CDR1 is SGDLS and CDR2 is YYNGEE. Written as DNA, the CDR3 is TGTGCCAGCAGCGTAGAACATGAGAACACTGAAGCTTTCTTT. It translates to CASSVEHENTEAFF.

The chain combines TRBV7-8 with TRBJ1-2; weak D call: TRBD1 (6 bases). Germline V gene data show CDR1 as SGHVS and CDR2 as FQNEAQ. Trimming pared 4 bases from V and 2 bases from J, leaving 17 bases between. CDR3 size: 16 residues. CDR3 amino acids: CASSSIVDRPNYGYTF. CDR3 sequence (DNA): TGTGCCAGCAGCTCAATCGTCGACAGGCCCAACTATGGCTACACCTTC.

This clone was detected once. The chain has TRBV14 and TRBJ2-1, with TRBD2 identical over 13 bases. Trimming removed 4 bases from V and 8 bases from J; junction bases left unmatched: 8. Germline CDR1 and CDR2: SGHDN and FVKESK. The CDR3 is 16 residues long. Here the CDR3 DNA reads TGTGCCAGCAGCCTCCTACTAGCGGGGGGGCTCGATGAGCAGTTCTTC. This sequence encodes CASSLLLAGGLDEQFF.

The chain is built from TRBV5-1 and TRBJ2-5; 8 bases are a match to TRBD2. The germline V gene encodes CDR1 SGHRS and CDR2 YFSETQ. The CDR3 is 14 amino acids. The J segment lost 5 bases and the V segment lost 4 bases, leaving 7 bases of the junction unmatched. CDR3 DNA: TGCGCCAGCAGCAACCCGGGGGGGCTTGAGACCCAGTACTTC. It specifies CASSNPGGLETQYF.

Only one count was recorded for this clone. The V call is TRBV9, the J call TRBJ2-2; D is ambiguous. Germline V gene data show CDR1 as SGDLS and CDR2 as YYNGEE. Trimming cost V 1 base and J 2 bases, with 12 bases left between them. The CDR3 spans 16 residues. The CDR3 sequence is CASSVYGSKNTGELFF. The CDR3 nucleotides are TGTGCCAGCAGCGTATACGGATCCAAAAACACCGGGGAGCTGTTTTTT.

The chain has TRBV10-2 and TRBJ2-3, with no clear D. V was trimmed by 9 bases and J by 1 base, leaving 11 bases between them. The CDR3 loop spans 13 amino acids. Germline-derived CDR1 and CDR2 are WSHSY and SAAADI. The CDR3 bases are TGCGCCAGTAACTACTTACGCACAGATACGCAGTATTTT. It translates to CASNYLRTDTQYF.